This TCR beta chain was obtained from a study of blood T cell repertoires in COVID-19. Study information: Whether acute or convalescent, the COVID-19 samples came from the United States, Italy and Spain. PBMCs, B-cell-depleted T cells, or T cells were the source of the cDNA or gDNA that made up the material.

CDR3 length: 17 residues. The J segment lost 1 base and the V segment lost 0 bases, leaving 8 bases of the junction unmatched. The germline V gene has CDR1 SGHRS and CDR2 YFSETQ. Methods used by the authors: Scientists estimated how many nucleated cells there were by amplifying reference gene primers. Sequencing was performed with immunoSEQ multiplex PCR; in TCRdb, only in-frame clones are kept and a portion is missing. V and J calls and clone size are given by that table; D and trimming were obtained from the DNA. Among around 40,000 clones listed, roughly 85% were seen once. This chain connects TRBV5-1 to TRBJ1-2, with 8 nucleotides matching TRBD1. Specimen: peripheral blood. This TCR derives from a human donor in a cohort sampled during active COVID-19. This CDR3 reads CASSLEGQATLNYGYTF. In DNA form, the CDR3 reads TGCGCCAGCAGCTTGGAGGGACAGGCTACTCTTAACTATGGCTACACCTTC. Together with reference TRBV5-1 and TRBJ1-2, the CDR3 gives the full variable domain: KAGVTQTPRYLIKTRGQQVTLSCSPISGHRSVSWYQQTPGQGLQFLFEYFSETQRNKGNFPGRFSGRQFSNSRSEMNVSTLELGDSALYLCASSLEGQATLNYGYTFGSGTRLTVV.